The next 32 T cell receptor beta chains were all read from a single sample in a study of blood T cell repertoires in COVID-19. Profiling relied on immunoSEQ multiplex PCR, and the TCRdb table lists in-frame clones only, not all of them. The data hold roughly 250,000 clones, with around 89% observed a single time. The sample consisted of peripheral blood. The receptors were gathered from a middle-aged woman with acute or convalescent COVID-19.

The chain joins TRBV3-1 (or the pseudogene TRBV3-2) to TRBJ1-3, with 7 bases that match TRBD1. CDR1 is LGHDT, CDR2 YNNKEL, per germline (reference sequence). V trimming: 1 base; J trimming: 0 bases; junction bases outside the gene matches: 6. There are 17 residues in the CDR3. CDR3 loop: CASSQGWRDSSGNTIYF. As DNA, the CDR3 is TGTGCCAGCAGCCAAGGTTGGCGGGACAGCTCTGGAAACACCATATATTTT.

J is TRBJ1-1 and V is TRBV20-1, with D possibly matching TRBD1 (5 bases). This CDR3 spans 13 amino acids. CDR1 and CDR2 from the germline V gene are DFQATT and SNEGSKA (reference sequence). V dropped 3 bases and J dropped 4 bases, with 12 bases sitting between them. DNA of the CDR3: TGCAGTGCTAGTATCAGGGTAGGCACTGAAGCTTTCTTT. Its protein is CSASIRVGTEAFF.

Details on this clone: The junction shows a germline mismatch at one end, possibly a read error. V is TRBV18 and J is TRBJ1-2, with TRBD1 matching 10 bases. Germline lookup yields CDR1 KGHSH and CDR2 LQKENI. The CDR3 has 17 amino acids. CDR3 nucleotide sequence: TGTGCCAGCTCACCGCGGGGACAGGGGAACGTCGACCGCCCCTTTTACTTC. The encoded protein is CASSPRGQGNVDRPFYF.

V is TRBV9 and J is TRBJ2-2, with 10 bases lining up with TRBD2. This CDR3 has 15 residues. J lost 7 bases, V lost 0 bases, and 3 bases had no gene match. The germline V gene has CDR1 SGDLS and CDR2 YYNGEE. The CDR3 nucleotides read TGTGCCAGCAGCGTAGTAGCGGGGGGACTCGGGGAGCTGTTTTTT. Encoded protein: CASSVVAGGLGELFF.

This sequence joins TRBV9 and TRBJ1-2, with D perhaps TRBD1 (5 bases). CDR1 is SGDLS, CDR2 YYNGEE, per germline. Between the trimmed V and J ends, which lost 0 bases and 6 bases, there was a span of 9 bases. CDR3 length: 13 amino acids. The CDR3 bases are TGTGCCAGCAGCGTAGCGGGGGGAGATGGCTACACCTTC. As protein: CASSVAGGDGYTF. The full variable domain, its missing parts supplied by reference TRBV9 and TRBJ1-2, is DSGVTQTPKHLITATGQRVTLRCSPRSGDLSVYWYQQSLDQGLQFLIQYYNGEERAKGNILERFSAQQFPDLHSELNLSSLELGDSALYFCASSVAGGDGYTFGSGTRLTVV.

The gene calls are TRBV6-2 or TRBV6-3 and TRBJ1-1; TRBD1 is a possible D gene (5 bases). Trimming shortened V by 4 bases and J by 0 bases, and 9 bases separated the two germline ends. Germline V gene sequence: CDR1 MNHEY, CDR2 SVGEGT. The CDR3 runs to 14 residues. CDR3 coding DNA: TGTGCCAGCAGTTTAAGGGGTATGAACACTGAAGCTTTCTTT. As protein: CASSLRGMNTEAFF.

The chain links TRBV4-1 to TRBJ1-5, with TRBD1 as a possible D gene (5 bases). Germline lookup yields CDR1 MGHRA and CDR2 YSYEKL. Trimming left V 3 bases short and J 2 bases short, with 14 bases between. This CDR3 has 16 amino acids. The CDR3 DNA follows: TGCGCCAGCAGCCATTCGACAGTAGTGGGCAATCAGCCCCAGCATTTT. Translating it yields CASSHSTVVGNQPQHF.

V is TRBV12-3 or TRBV12-4 and J is TRBJ1-2; D gene ambiguous. The CDR3 has 13 residues. Trimming took 3 bases from V and 2 from J, leaving 7 bases between them. The CDR3 DNA follows: TGTGCCAGCAGTTTCCGGGTGAACTATGGCTACACCTTC. Translating it yields CASSFRVNYGYTF.

In the case of this clone: One end of the junction is discordant with germline, which a read error may explain. The chain couples TRBV6-5 to TRBJ1-1; TRBD1 might be the D (6 bases). Germline CDR1 reads MNHEY; CDR2 reads SVGAGI. This CDR3 is built from 13 residues. CDR3 residues: CPGQGGGKTEAFF. The CDR3 DNA follows: TGCCCCGGGCAAGGGGGGGGGAAAACTGAAGCTTTCTTT.

The gene calls are TRBV25-1 and TRBJ1-2; 8 bases are a match to TRBD1. The CDR3 is 13 residues long. V dropped 2 bases and J dropped 8; count of bases not matched to a gene: 4. Germline V lookup: CDR1 MGHDK, CDR2 SYGVNS. This CDR3 reads CASSEQGAAGYTF. The CDR3 nucleotides are TGTGCCAGCAGTGAACAGGGGGCGGCAGGCTACACCTTC.

The chain has TRBV7-9 and TRBJ1-2; 9 bases map to TRBD1. This CDR3 comprises 14 residues. CDR1 and CDR2 (germline): SEHNR, FQNEAQ (reference sequence). Trimming at V came to 3 bases and at J to 4 bases, leaving 3 bases not matched to a gene. The DNA for the CDR3 is TGTGCCAGCAGCTTTTGGGACAGGGCCTATGGCTACACCTTC. As protein: CASSFWDRAYGYTF.

The chain uses TRBV4-2 and TRBJ1-2; D not certain. Trimming left V 2 bases short and J 2 bases short, with 18 bases between. The germline V gene encodes CDR1 LGHNA and CDR2 YNFKEQ. The CDR3 has 17 residues. CDR3 nucleotide sequence: TGTGCCAGCAGCCAAAAGACCGGTGGGTGGGAGAACTATGGCTACACCTTC. Its protein is CASSQKTGGWENYGYTF.

V is TRBV2 and J is TRBJ1-2; D is perhaps TRBD1 (6 bases). V lost 6 bases and J lost 6, with 23 bases in between. Per the germline V gene, CDR1 is SNHLY and CDR2 is FYNNEI. The CDR3 runs 16 residues. CDR3 loop: CASSGAGTPEIDGYTF. The CDR3 DNA reads as TGTGCCAGCAGCGGAGCCGGGACACCTGAAATAGATGGCTACACCTTC.

CDR3 bases: TGTGCCAGCAGCGTAGCTATGCCCACCACCGGGGAGCTGTTTTTT. Translated: CASSVAMPTTGELFF. The gene calls are TRBV9 and TRBJ2-2; no firm D call. The CDR3 length is 15 residues. V shed 0 bases and J shed 4 bases, with 10 bases lying between them. Germline CDR1 SGDLS, CDR2 YYNGEE.

The chain is built from TRBV15 and TRBJ1-2; D unclear. Trimming shortened V by 0 bases and J by 2 bases, and 16 bases separated the two germline ends. CDR1 LNHNV and CDR2 YYDKDF come from the germline V gene (reference sequence). CDR3 length: 17 amino acids. CDR3 residues: CATSRDNVEVANYGYTF. The CDR3 nucleotides are TGTGCCACCAGCAGAGATAACGTAGAGGTAGCGAACTATGGCTACACCTTC.

In the case of this clone: Distinct nucleotide sequences in the sample also encode this CDR3. CDR3: CASSLGGNYGYTF. The CDR3 DNA follows: TGTGCCAGCAGCTTAGGAGGGAACTATGGCTACACCTTC. The chain joins TRBV7-9 to TRBJ1-2, with D unresolved. Trimming cost V 1 base and J 2 bases, with 5 bases left between them. Germline-derived CDR1 and CDR2 are SEHNR and FQNEAQ (reference sequence). The CDR3 spans 13 residues.

The rearrangement uses TRBV15 and TRBJ2-7, with a tentative D call TRBD1 (5 bases). Germline CDR1 is LNHNV and CDR2 is YYDKDF (reference sequence). Trimming removed 6 bases from V and 6 bases from J, with 9 bases in between. The CDR3 sequence is 11 residues long. DNA for the CDR3: TGTGCCACCAGGTCAGGGCCCGAGCAGTACGTC. Amino acid sequence: CATRSGPEQYV.

The chain couples TRBV9 to TRBJ1-2, with D perhaps TRBD1 (5 bases). Germline V gene lookup returns CDR1 SGDLS and CDR2 YYNGEE. Trimming cost V 3 bases and J 4 bases, with 13 bases left between them. The CDR3 contains 14 residues. The CDR3 DNA sequence: TGTGCCAGCAGCGCTTCTGGGGCGAGCTATGGCTACACCTTC. It encodes CASSASGASYGYTF. The variable domain in full, completed from reference TRBV9 and TRBJ1-2, reads DSGVTQTPKHLITATGQRVTLRCSPRSGDLSVYWYQQSLDQGLQFLIQYYNGEERAKGNILERFSAQQFPDLHSELNLSSLELGDSALYFCASSASGASYGYTFGSGTRLTVV.

The chain joins TRBV10-1 to TRBJ1-2; 11 bases are shared with TRBD1. Germline CDR1 is WNHNN and CDR2 is SYGVQD (reference sequence). The CDR3 consists of 13 residues. V was pared by 1 base and J by 8 bases, with 0 bases of the junction left unmatched. CDR3 nucleotide sequence: TGCGCCAGCAGTGAGTGGACAGGGGGCGGCTACACCTTC. It is translated as CASSEWTGGGYTF.

This chain connects TRBV7-2 to TRBJ2-4; 7 bases map to TRBD1. CDR1 and CDR2 (germline): SGHTA, FQGNSA. Trimming at V came to 5 bases and at J to 0 bases, leaving 7 bases not matched to a gene. The CDR3 has 16 amino acids. CDR3 residues: CASSPQGTLAKNIQYF. The DNA for the CDR3 is TGTGCCAGCAGCCCACAGGGGACCCTAGCCAAAAACATTCAGTACTTC.

This clone appeared a single time. V is TRBV2 and J is TRBJ2-5; D may be TRBD2 (6 bases). Germline CDR1 reads SNHLY; CDR2 reads FYNNEI. The CDR3 contains 13 residues. Trimming shortened V by 4 bases and J by 7 bases, and 13 bases separated the two germline ends. CDR3 nucleotide sequence: TGTGCCAGCAGTGGTACTAGAGCGGGGACCCAGTACTTC. The encoded protein is CASSGTRAGTQYF.

This clone was counted a few times. The chain carries TRBV20-1 and TRBJ1-1; TRBD1 might be the D (5 bases). CDR3 length: 14 amino acids. The V gene lost 3 bases and the J gene lost 3 bases, with 14 bases spanning the gap. Germline V CDR1 and CDR2: DFQATT, SNEGSKA (reference sequence). The CDR3 sequence is CSASKGAQDTEAFF. The CDR3 DNA reads as TGCAGTGCTAGTAAAGGGGCTCAGGACACTGAAGCTTTCTTT.

This sequence joins TRBV29-1 and TRBJ1-2, with 8 bases matching TRBD1. Germline V gene data show CDR1 as SQVTM and CDR2 as ANQGSEA. The CDR3 contains 16 residues. J lost 0 bases, V lost 0 bases, and 6 bases had no gene match. The CDR3, as DNA: TGCAGCGTTGAAGAAATGGACAGGGCAGCTAACTATGGCTACACCTTC. This sequence encodes CSVEEMDRAANYGYTF.

The rearrangement joins TRBV18 to TRBJ1-1; D might be TRBD1 (6 bases). Germline V gene data show CDR1 as KGHSH and CDR2 as LQKENI. The CDR3 runs to 11 residues. Between the trimmed V and J ends, which lost 5 bases and 8 bases, there was a span of 9 bases. The CDR3 DNA follows: TGTGCCAGCTCAGTCACAGGGGAAGCTTTCTTT. Its protein product is CASSVTGEAFF.

This chain uses TRBV6-5 with TRBJ1-1, with no clear D. With 5 bases removed from V and 6 bases from J, the gap between germline ends came to 19 bases. Per germline, CDR1 MNHEY and CDR2 SVGAGI. This CDR3 has 15 residues. CDR3 protein: CASSRAGKRRSEAFF. DNA for the CDR3: TGTGCCAGCAGTAGGGCCGGGAAAAGGAGGTCTGAAGCTTTCTTT.

This clone was found once. The chain couples TRBV7-2 to TRBJ1-1, with D perhaps matching TRBD1 (5 bases). CDR1 SGHTA and CDR2 FQGNSA come from the germline V gene. The V end lost 1 base, the J end lost 8 bases, and 11 bases lay between the germline ends. The CDR3 consists of 13 residues. The CDR3 sequence: CASSLVLRVEAFF. As DNA, the CDR3 is TGTGCCAGCAGCTTAGTTCTCAGGGTAGAAGCTTTCTTT.

The chain has TRBV6-5 and TRBJ2-5, with 7 bases that match TRBD1. The germline V gene has CDR1 MNHEY and CDR2 SVGAGI. This CDR3 comprises 13 residues. Trimming cost V 8 bases and J 0 bases; bases outside gene matches: 3. DNA for the CDR3: TGTGCCAGCCGCAGGGGGAACCAAGAGACCCAGTACTTC. Translation gives CASRRGNQETQYF.

The chain recombines TRBV19 with TRBJ1-5, with TRBD1 as a possible D gene (6 bases). Germline CDR1 and CDR2: LNHDA and SQIVND (reference sequence). The ends were cut back, 5 bases at V and 0 bases at J, with 11 bases in the middle. The CDR3 consists of 15 residues. The CDR3 DNA reads as TGTGCCAGTAGTCGGTGGACAGATAGCAATCAGCCCCAGCATTTT. Its protein product is CASSRWTDSNQPQHF.

This clone came up once. This chain uses TRBV15 with TRBJ2-2; 8 bases fit TRBD1. Germline V gene sequence: CDR1 LNHNV, CDR2 YYDKDF (reference sequence). This CDR3 is built from 17 residues. V gave up 0 bases and J gave up 3 bases; unmatched junction bases: 6. For the CDR3, the DNA is TGTGCCACCAGCAGAGATGAACGGACAGGGCACACCGGGGAGCTGTTTTTT. Protein: CATSRDERTGHTGELFF.

The chain has TRBV7-2 and TRBJ1-6; D is ambiguous. Germline CDR1 and CDR2: SGHTA and FQGNSA. Trimming pared 1 base from V and 5 bases from J, leaving 9 bases between. The CDR3 runs to 15 residues. The chain's CDR3 is CASSLEWQNNSPLHF. CDR3 DNA sequence: TGTGCCAGCAGCTTAGAGTGGCAGAATAATTCACCCCTCCACTTT. Combining the CDR3 with reference TRBV7-2 and TRBJ1-6 gives the whole variable domain GAGVSQSPSNKVTEKGKDVELRCDPISGHTALYWYRQSLGQGLEFLIYFQGNSAPDKSGLPSDRFSAERTGGSVSTLTIQRTQQEDSAVYLCASSLEWQNNSPLHFGNGTRLTVT.

This chain links TRBV7-8 with TRBJ1-5; TRBD1 is a possible D gene (6 bases). This CDR3 contains 15 residues. The V end was cut by 1 base, the J end by 4 bases, with 11 bases between. Germline V gives CDR1 SGHVS, CDR2 FQNEAQ. CDR3 in DNA: TGTGCCAGCAGCTTAGGGGCCAGGGGAAATCAGCCCCAGCATTTT. This encodes CASSLGARGNQPQHF.

V and J are TRBV7-9 and TRBJ2-3; weak D call: TRBD2 (6 bases). This CDR3 comprises 16 residues. Germline V gene sequence: CDR1 SEHNR, CDR2 FQNEAQ (reference sequence). Deletions cut 6 bases from V and 2 bases from J, with 18 bases between. The CDR3 nucleotides read TGTGCCAGCAGTCTGGAGGGTCGTGGCGCCACAGATACGCAGTATTTT. It is translated as CASSLEGRGATDTQYF. Full variable domain (rest looked up from reference TRBV7-9 and TRBJ2-3): DTGVSQNPRHKITKRGQNVTFRCDPISEHNRLYWYRQTLGQGPEFLTYFQNEAQLEKSRLLSDRFSAERPKGSFSTLEIQRTEQGDSAMYLCASSLEGRGATDTQYFGPGTRLTVL.